Included here is one T cell receptor (beta chain) sequence, with context. Its antigen remains unidentified. This entry is derived from a study of spatial heterogeneity in lung cancer. Study-level information: A consistent excess of beta-chain over alpha-chain sequences was detected. A unique TCR and UMI combination showed up more than ten times in raw reads, on average. Overall study results and limits: Blood carried ubiquitous expanded tumor TCRs more at resection than follow-up.

TCRdb reprocessed the 5' RACE reads with MiXCR, giving one entry per CDR3 protein. The sample includes more than 30,000 distinct CDR3 sequences, under 6.5% of them seen just once. The time point: sample taken at primary tumor resection. Frozen PBMC, nontumor lung or tumor provided whole RNA, which was sequenced unsorted. Patients with untreated early-stage non-small cell lung cancer, numbering some 68, were the donors. Germline CDR1 reads ENHRY; CDR2 reads SYGVKD. The CDR3 runs to 17 residues. The V and J ends lost 5 bases and 1 base, in that order; junction bases with no gene match: 6. The J gene is TRBJ2-6, the V gene TRBV10-3; 9 positions agree with TRBD2. The clonotype comes from a male donor with early-stage non-small cell lung cancer. Sample: PBMCs, taken at surgery. CDR3 region: CAISRIAGASGANVLTF. The DNA for the CDR3 is TGTGCCATCAGTCGTATAGCGGGGGCTTCTGGGGCCAACGTCCTGACTTTC.